The source of this T cell receptor beta chain is a study of T cells after posttransplantation cyclophosphamide. General study findings and limits: Skin or GI-infiltrating T cells shared few TRB sequences with blood. Donor-recipient repertoire similarity was low at 1-2 months, rising over year one.

TCRdb's copy holds only in-frame clones and misses some; the assay was immunoSEQ multiplex PCR. The sample contains tens of thousands of clones, none of them singletons. CDR1 is SGHRS, CDR2 YFSETQ, per germline. V lost 6 bases, J lost 2 bases, and 7 bases stayed unmatched. This CDR3 is 14 amino acids long. This related bone marrow graft donor gave peripheral blood on the day of marrow donation. The table lists this clone with many counts. Its antigen is not identified. The sequence came from a woman in her fifties or sixties in good health, CMV-negative, and a related stem cell transplant donor. Sequencing was performed on PBMCs. This chain joins TRBV5-1 and TRBJ1-1; TRBD1 agrees at 7 bases. The CDR3 DNA sequence: TGCGCCAGCAACGAGGGGACAGATAACACTGAAGCTTTCTTT. It is translated as CASNEGTDNTEAFF.